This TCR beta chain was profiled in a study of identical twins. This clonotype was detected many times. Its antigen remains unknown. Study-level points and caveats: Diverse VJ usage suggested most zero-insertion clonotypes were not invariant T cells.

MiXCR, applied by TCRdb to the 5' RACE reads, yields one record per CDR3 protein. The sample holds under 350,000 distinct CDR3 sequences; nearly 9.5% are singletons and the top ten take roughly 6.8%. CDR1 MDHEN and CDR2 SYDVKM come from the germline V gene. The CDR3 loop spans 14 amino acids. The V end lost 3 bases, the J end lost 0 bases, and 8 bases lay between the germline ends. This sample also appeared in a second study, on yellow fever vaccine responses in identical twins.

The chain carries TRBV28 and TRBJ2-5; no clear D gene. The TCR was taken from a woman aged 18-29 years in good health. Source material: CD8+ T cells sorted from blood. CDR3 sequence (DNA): TGTGCCAGCAGTTTGGAACTGAACCAAGAGACCCAGTACTTC. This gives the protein CASSLELNQETQYF.